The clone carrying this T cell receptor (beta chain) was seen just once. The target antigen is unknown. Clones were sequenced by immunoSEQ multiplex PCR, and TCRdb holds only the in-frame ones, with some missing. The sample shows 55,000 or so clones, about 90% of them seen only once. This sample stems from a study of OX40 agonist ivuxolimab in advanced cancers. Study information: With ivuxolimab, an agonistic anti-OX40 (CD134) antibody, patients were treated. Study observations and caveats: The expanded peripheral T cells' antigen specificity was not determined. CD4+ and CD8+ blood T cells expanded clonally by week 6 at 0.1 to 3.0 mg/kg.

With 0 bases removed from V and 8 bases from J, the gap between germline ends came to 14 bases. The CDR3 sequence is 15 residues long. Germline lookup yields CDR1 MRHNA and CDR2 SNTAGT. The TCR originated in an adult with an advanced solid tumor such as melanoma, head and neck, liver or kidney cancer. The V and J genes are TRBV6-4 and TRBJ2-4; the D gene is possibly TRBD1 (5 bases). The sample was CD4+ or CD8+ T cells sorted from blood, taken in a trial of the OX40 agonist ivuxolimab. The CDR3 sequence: CASSDSARAQDIQYF. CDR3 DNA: TGTGCCAGCAGTGACTCTGCCAGGGCCCAGGACATTCAGTACTTC.